These 23 T cell receptor beta chains share one sample of origin, sequenced in a study of blood T cell repertoires in COVID-19. Generated by immunoSEQ multiplex PCR, the TCRdb table keeps only in-frame clones and is missing some. The sample contains 190,000 or so clones, around 88% of which appear only once. The sample taken for sequencing was peripheral blood. These receptors all stem from a woman aged 25 to 39 with acute or convalescent COVID-19.

The V call is TRBV11-3, the J call TRBJ2-2, with D perhaps matching TRBD2 (6 bases). The CDR3 totals 10 residues. Germline V gene data show CDR1 as SGHNT and CDR2 as YENEEA. V shed 10 bases and J shed 8 bases, with 8 bases lying between them. In nucleotides, the CDR3 is TGTGCCACCGGAGGGGGGGAGCTGTTTTTT. Protein sequence: CATGGGELFF.

The rearrangement joins TRBV20-1 to TRBJ1-1, with TRBD1 as a possible D gene (6 bases). V was clipped by 3 bases and J by 2 bases, with 16 bases between them. The CDR3 spans 15 residues. Germline-derived CDR1 and CDR2 are DFQATT and SNEGSKA (reference sequence). CDR3 in amino acids: CSASVPLRGNTEAFF. The CDR3 DNA reads as TGCAGTGCTAGTGTCCCCCTCAGGGGTAACACTGAAGCTTTCTTT.

In its sample, this clone was seen a few times. The chain employs TRBV27 and TRBJ1-6; the D is unclear. Between the trimmed V and J ends, which lost 3 bases and 7 bases, there was a span of 10 bases. The CDR3 is made up of 14 amino acids. Germline CDR1 MNHEY, CDR2 SMNVEV (reference sequence). The CDR3: CASSFGDQNSPLHF. CDR3 nucleotides: TGTGCCAGCAGTTTCGGAGATCAAAATTCACCCCTCCACTTT.

This clone was picked up one time. CDR3 DNA: TGTGCCAGCAGCCCCAGGGACAGTAAACAGCAGTACTTC. This encodes CASSPRDSKQQYF. The rearrangement uses TRBV7-8 and TRBJ2-7; 7 positions match TRBD1. J was trimmed by 8 bases and V by 5 bases; bases with no gene match: 9. Germline V gene lookup returns CDR1 SGHVS and CDR2 FQNEAQ. This CDR3 spans 13 amino acids.

The chain has TRBV28 and TRBJ2-7, with 7 nucleotides matching TRBD1. The CDR3 length is 15 residues. V trimming: 6 bases; J trimming: 0 bases; junction bases outside the gene matches: 8. Germline CDR1 and CDR2: MDHEN and SYDVKM. The CDR3 here is CASRWGQRTSYEQYF. The CDR3, as DNA: TGTGCCAGCAGGTGGGGACAGAGGACCTCCTACGAGCAGTACTTC.

The chain is built from TRBV15 and TRBJ1-2, with a possible D match to TRBD1 (5 bases). The CDR3 length is 13 residues. Germline CDR1 reads LNHNV; CDR2 reads YYDKDF (reference sequence). V lost 0 bases, J lost 6 bases, and 8 bases lay in between. This CDR3 reads CATSRDQGHGYTF. The CDR3 region has the DNA TGTGCCACCAGCAGAGATCAGGGTCATGGCTACACCTTC.

This clone came up a few times. V is TRBV2 and J is TRBJ2-2; 7 bases map to TRBD1. CDR1 is SNHLY, CDR2 FYNNEI, per germline. This CDR3 has 13 amino acids. With V trimmed by 7 bases and J by 4 bases, 3 bases remained unmatched. CDR3 loop: CASTNRGTGELFF. As DNA, the CDR3 is TGTGCCAGCACCAACAGGGGCACCGGGGAGCTGTTTTTT.

This chain links TRBV28 with TRBJ1-2, with TRBD1 matching 8 bases. Germline V CDR1 and CDR2: MDHEN, SYDVKM. CDR3 length: 13 amino acids. V was clipped by 7 bases and J by 8 bases; unmatched bases: 9. The CDR3 reads CASNTQGDGGYTF. CDR3 coding DNA: TGTGCCAGCAACACACAGGGGGACGGAGGCTACACCTTC.

The chain uses TRBV25-1 and TRBJ1-2; tentatively, D is TRBD1 (6 bases). V was cut by 5 bases and J by 4 bases, with 11 bases left in between. The germline V gene has CDR1 MGHDK and CDR2 SYGVNS. CDR3 size: 13 residues. DNA for the CDR3: TGTGCCAGCAGTTTCTCAGGGGCCTATGGCTACACCTTC. Translating gives CASSFSGAYGYTF.

The genes are TRBV6-5 and TRBJ1-1; the D gene is possibly TRBD1 (5 bases). Germline CDR1 and CDR2: MNHEY and SVGAGI. The CDR3 loop spans 15 amino acids. Between the trimmed V and J ends, which lost 8 bases and 1 base, there was a span of 17 bases. CDR3 DNA sequence: TGTGCCAGCTGGACGAACAGGATGGCGAACACTGAAGCTTTCTTT. Its protein is CASWTNRMANTEAFF.

J is TRBJ2-1 and V is TRBV7-2; maybe TRBD2 (6 bases). Per germline, CDR1 SGHTA and CDR2 FQGNSA. CDR3 size: 11 residues. Between the trimmed V and J ends, which lost 5 bases and 10 bases, there was a span of 9 bases. This CDR3 reads CASSPSGEQFF. The CDR3 DNA reads TGTGCCAGCAGCCCGAGCGGGGAGCAGTTCTTC.

The rearrangement joins TRBV6-1 to TRBJ2-5; 9 bases map to TRBD2. The CDR3 extends over 16 amino acids. From germline, CDR1 is MNHNS and CDR2 SASEGT. J gave up 5 bases and V 4 bases, and 11 bases lay outside the gene matches. Here the CDR3 DNA reads TGTGCCAGCAGTGGTAATAGCGGGAGTCTTTGGGAGACCCAGTACTTC. It is translated as CASSGNSGSLWETQYF.

The chain links TRBV28 to TRBJ2-7, with TRBD2 as a possible D gene (5 bases). Trimming pared 7 bases from V and 0 bases from J, leaving 16 bases between. The CDR3 loop spans 15 amino acids. The V gene's germline CDR1 is MDHEN and CDR2 SYDVKM. This CDR3 is CASTPPTISSYEQYF. CDR3 in DNA: TGTGCCAGCACCCCCCCGACTATCAGCTCCTACGAGCAGTACTTC.

The V and J genes are TRBV20-1 and TRBJ1-2; D is possibly TRBD1 (6 bases). The germline gives CDR1 DFQATT, CDR2 SNEGSKA (reference sequence). The CDR3 length is 11 residues. V gave up 6 bases and J gave up 6 bases, with 11 bases separating them. CDR3 nucleotide sequence: TGCAGTGCGGATACAGGGCATGGCTACACCTTC. Protein sequence: CSADTGHGYTF.

The chain joins TRBV19 to TRBJ1-5; 10 bases are a match to TRBD1. Trimming at V came to 6 bases and at J to 3 bases, leaving 11 bases not matched to a gene. Germline CDR1 and CDR2: LNHDA and SQIVND (reference sequence). This CDR3 is built from 17 residues. DNA for the CDR3: TGTGCCAGTAGCAAGCTCAAGGACAGGGGGGTCAATCAGCCCCAGCATTTT. It codes for CASSKLKDRGVNQPQHF.

The gene calls are TRBV2 and TRBJ1-2; D possibly corresponds to TRBD1 (6 bases). The V gene lost 8 bases and the J gene lost 8 bases, with 30 bases spanning the gap. The CDR3 covers 17 residues. Germline V gene sequence: CDR1 SNHLY, CDR2 FYNNEI. CDR3 DNA: TGTGCCAGCTGTGGGGTTGACGGGGGGCTAAAGGGATGGGGCTACACCTTC. It encodes CASCGVDGGLKGWGYTF.

This clone was detected once. The V gene is TRBV29-1, the J gene TRBJ2-7; TRBD1 aligns across 9 bases. CDR3 size: 13 residues. Trimming removed 4 bases from V and 3 bases from J; junction bases left unmatched: 4. The germline V gene encodes CDR1 SQVTM and CDR2 ANQGSEA. CDR3 protein: CSVARGQGYEQYF. Written as DNA, the CDR3 is TGCAGCGTTGCGAGGGGACAGGGCTACGAGCAGTACTTC.

This chain connects TRBV5-1 to TRBJ1-4; D might be TRBD1 (5 bases). Per germline, CDR1 SGHRS and CDR2 YFSETQ. V lost 0 bases and J lost 7, with 10 bases in between. The CDR3 contains 14 residues. The DNA for the CDR3 is TGCGCCAGCAGCTTGGAGGGGCGCGGTGAAAAACTGTTTTTT. Translating it yields CASSLEGRGEKLFF.

The rearrangement links TRBV4-1 to TRBJ2-7; tentative D call: TRBD2 (7 bases). V shed 3 bases and J shed 0 bases, with 9 bases lying between them. From germline, CDR1 is MGHRA and CDR2 YSYEKL. The CDR3 runs to 14 residues. The CDR3, as DNA: TGCGCCAGCAGCCAGGGGGGGCTCTCCTACGAGCAGTACTTC. It translates to CASSQGGLSYEQYF.

The chain couples TRBV11-2 to TRBJ2-1, with 8 nucleotides matching TRBD2. The length of the CDR3 is 14 residues. With V trimmed by 4 bases and J by 9 bases, 8 bases remained unmatched. Germline CDR1 and CDR2: SGHAT and FQNNGV. The DNA for the CDR3 is TGTGCCAGCAGCTCATGGACTAGCCCAAGTGAGCAGTTCTTC. It codes for CASSSWTSPSEQFF.

The chain joins TRBV2 to TRBJ2-1; D unclear. V was trimmed by 7 bases and J by 6 bases, leaving 13 bases between them. The CDR3 covers 13 residues. Germline CDR1 reads SNHLY; CDR2 reads FYNNEI. CDR3 amino acids: CASTPLASNEQFF. The CDR3 region has the DNA TGTGCCAGCACACCCCTCGCGAGCAATGAGCAGTTCTTC.

In nucleotides, the CDR3 is TGCGCCAGTTCGGAAGAGGGAGCAACTAATGAAAAACTGTTTTTT. This translates into CASSEEGATNEKLFF. The genes are TRBV10-1 and TRBJ1-4; no firm D call. The CDR3 is 15 residues long. V was pared by 9 bases and J by 0 bases, with 14 bases between. Looked up from germline, CDR1 is WNHNN and CDR2 is SYGVQD (reference sequence).

The rearrangement links TRBV28 to TRBJ2-2; a weak D match, TRBD1 (6 bases). V was trimmed by 6 bases and J by 4 bases, leaving 9 bases between them. There are 13 residues in the CDR3. Germline values: CDR1 MDHEN, CDR2 SYDVKM. Here the CDR3 reads CASRRDTTGELFF. The CDR3 region has the DNA TGTGCCAGCAGGAGGGACACCACCGGGGAGCTGTTTTTT.